Reported below is one TCR beta chain. The antigen is not known. This record comes from a study of cytomegalovirus exposure and HLA in healthy donors. This table comes from immunoSEQ multiplex PCR, and its TCRdb copy is limited to in-frame clones, with some not included. The table records 150,000 or so clones, around nine tenths of them present only once. Germline V CDR1 and CDR2: SNHLY, FYNNEI. Trimming shortened V by 6 bases and J by 0 bases, and 25 bases separated the two germline ends. The CDR3 has 19 residues. Points from the study as a whole: Subsequent analysis found a tendency for first-cohort TCR clusters to co-occur within the 95 to 150 validation repertoires. Cytomegalovirus association was listed for about 180 TCR beta chains.

The specimen was PBMCs. This clonotype was obtained from a woman in her twenties or thirties in good health and CMV-seronegative. The chain carries TRBV2 and TRBJ2-3, with D tentatively TRBD2 (6 bases). CDR3 sequence (DNA): TGTGCCAGCAGGCCCCCGTTGTTGGGGGAGGAGTACAGCACAGATACGCAGTATTTT. Its protein is CASRPPLLGEEYSTDTQYF.